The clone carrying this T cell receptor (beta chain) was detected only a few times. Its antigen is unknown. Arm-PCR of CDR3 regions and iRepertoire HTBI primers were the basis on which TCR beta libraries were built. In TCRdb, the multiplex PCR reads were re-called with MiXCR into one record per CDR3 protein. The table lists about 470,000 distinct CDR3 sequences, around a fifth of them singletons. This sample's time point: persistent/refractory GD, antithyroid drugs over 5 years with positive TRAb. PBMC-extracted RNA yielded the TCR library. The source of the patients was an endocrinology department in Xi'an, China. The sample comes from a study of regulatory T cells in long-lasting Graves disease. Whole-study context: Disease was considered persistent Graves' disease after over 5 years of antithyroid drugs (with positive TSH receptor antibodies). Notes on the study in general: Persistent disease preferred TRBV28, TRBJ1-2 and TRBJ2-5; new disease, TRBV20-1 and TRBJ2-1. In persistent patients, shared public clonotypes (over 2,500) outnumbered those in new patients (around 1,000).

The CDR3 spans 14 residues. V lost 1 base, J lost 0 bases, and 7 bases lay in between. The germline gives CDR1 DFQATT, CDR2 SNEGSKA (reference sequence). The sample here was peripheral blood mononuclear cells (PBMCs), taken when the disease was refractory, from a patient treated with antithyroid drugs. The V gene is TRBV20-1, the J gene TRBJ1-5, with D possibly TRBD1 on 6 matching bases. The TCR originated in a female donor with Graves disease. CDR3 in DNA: TGCAGTGCTAGAGGGGGGCCTAGCAATCAGCCCCAGCATTTT. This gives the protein CSARGGPSNQPQHF.